Described below is a single TCR beta chain sequence and its context. In the source study's methods: Researchers report that nucleated cell counts were estimated from reference gene primer amplification. The method was immunoSEQ multiplex PCR; TCRdb's version includes in-frame clones alone and lacks a portion of them. Clonal size and the V and J genes are those of that table, whereas D and trimming came from the DNA. The table lists a few hundred thousand clones, around 86% of them singletons, with under 2.5% in the top ten. The sample comes from a study of blood T cell repertoires in COVID-19. Across the whole study: Sites across the United States, Italy and Spain contributed samples from acute and convalescent COVID-19. PBMCs, B-cell-depleted T cells, or T cells were the source of the cDNA or gDNA that made up the material.

This CDR3 comprises 15 residues. V was shortened by 3 bases and J by 2 bases, with 14 bases between the two germline ends. Germline V lookup: CDR1 SGHAT, CDR2 FQNNGV. This clonotype was sampled from a man aged 45-65 years with acute or convalescent COVID-19. Sequencing was carried out using peripheral blood. This chain connects TRBV11-2 to TRBJ2-7; D is unclear. For the CDR3, the DNA is TGTGCCAGCAGCTTCTCTGACTTAGTGGCCTACGAGCAGTACTTC. Amino acid sequence: CASSFSDLVAYEQYF.